A selection of T cell receptor beta chains follows, all from one sample in a study of T cell responses to AZD1222 COVID-19 vaccine. Only in-frame clones appear in the TCRdb table, and some are missing; sequencing was by immunoSEQ multiplex PCR. The sample has 130,000 or so clones, 70% to 90% seen once. Material: peripheral blood, obtained on day 0 of AZD1222 vaccination. These receptor sequences come from an adult in good health. Each CDR3 is given with its conserved first and last residue. The D gene is left open where the match is weak. Rows may omit the clone size; those that give it use once, few, many or a size class.

j_gene: TRBJ2-1; abundance: NA; d_gene: NA; v_gene: TRBV11-3; CDR3aa: CASSLGTAPYNEQFF; CDR3nt: TGTGCCAGCAGCTTAGGGACAGCTCCCTACAATGAGCAGTTCTTC
j_gene: TRBJ1-5; abundance: NA; d_gene: NA; v_gene: TRBV28; CDR3aa: CASSFGLGQGSNQPQHF; CDR3nt: TGTGCCAGCAGTTTCGGATTAGGCCAGGGAAGCAATCAGCCCCAGCATTTT
j_gene: TRBJ2-5; abundance: NA; d_gene: NA; v_gene: TRBV7-7; CDR3aa: CASSFGLTAEETQYF; CDR3nt: TGTGCTAGCAGCTTTGGTTTGACAGCAGAAGAGACCCAGTACTTC
j_gene: TRBJ1-2; abundance: NA; d_gene: NA; v_gene: TRBV12-1; CDR3aa: CASSSPHGYTF; CDR3nt: TGTGCCAGCAGCTCCCCCCATGGCTACACCTTC
j_gene: TRBJ1-2; abundance: NA; d_gene: NA; v_gene: TRBV5-4; CDR3aa: CASSSPGGRLNYGYTF; CDR3nt: TGTGCCAGCAGCTCCCCTGGGGGACGGCTTAACTATGGCTACACCTTC
j_gene: TRBJ1-1; abundance: NA; d_gene: NA; v_gene: TRBV19; CDR3aa: CASSIGFGGRVANTEAFF; CDR3nt: TGTGCCAGTAGTATCGGGTTCGGGGGGCGAGTTGCGAACACTGAAGCTTTCTTT
j_gene: TRBJ2-1; abundance: once; d_gene: NA; v_gene: TRBV7-7; CDR3aa: CASSLGSVSSYNEQFF; CDR3nt: TGTGCCAGCAGCTTAGGTTCGGTGTCCTCCTACAATGAGCAGTTCTTC
j_gene: TRBJ2-3; abundance: NA; d_gene: NA; v_gene: TRBV7-3; CDR3aa: CASSPTGGRTDTQYF; CDR3nt: TGTGCCAGCAGCCCCACCGGGGGCCGGACAGATACGCAGTATTTT
j_gene: TRBJ1-2; abundance: NA; d_gene: NA; v_gene: TRBV12-3/TRBV12-4; CDR3aa: CASSLGDIYGYTF; CDR3nt: TGTGCCAGCAGTTTAGGGGACATATATGGCTACACCTTC
j_gene: TRBJ2-7; abundance: NA; d_gene: NA; v_gene: TRBV11-3; CDR3aa: CASSLLTGPSYEQYF; CDR3nt: TGTGCCAGCAGCTTACTAACGGGGCCGTCCTACGAGCAGTACTTC
j_gene: TRBJ1-4; abundance: NA; d_gene: NA; v_gene: TRBV4-2; CDR3aa: CASSKGEEATNEKLFF; CDR3nt: TGTGCCAGCAGCAAAGGAGAGGAGGCAACTAATGAAAAACTGTTTTTT
j_gene: TRBJ1-1; abundance: NA; d_gene: NA; v_gene: TRBV5-1; CDR3aa: CASSLDIMNTEAFF; CDR3nt: TGCGCCAGCAGCTTGGACATTATGAACACTGAAGCTTTCTTT
j_gene: TRBJ1-1; abundance: NA; d_gene: NA; v_gene: TRBV6-5; CDR3aa: CATNSGDGEAFF; CDR3nt: TGTGCCACCAACTCGGGGGACGGGGAAGCTTTCTTT
j_gene: TRBJ2-7; abundance: NA; d_gene: NA; v_gene: TRBV24-1; CDR3aa: CATSRDNFYEQYF; CDR3nt: TGTGCCACCTCCCGGGACAACTTCTACGAGCAGTACTTC
j_gene: TRBJ1-2; abundance: NA; d_gene: TRBD1; v_gene: TRBV28; CDR3aa: CASSFLDRAANYGYTF; CDR3nt: TGTGCCAGCAGTTTCTTAGACAGGGCGGCTAACTATGGCTACACCTTC
j_gene: TRBJ2-2; abundance: NA; d_gene: TRBD2; v_gene: TRBV5-4; CDR3aa: CASSLAWVAGGPNTGELFF; CDR3nt: TGTGCCAGCAGCTTGGCCTGGGTGGCGGGAGGGCCTAATACCGGGGAGCTGTTTTTT
j_gene: TRBJ2-7; abundance: NA; d_gene: TRBD1; v_gene: TRBV11-1; CDR3aa: CASSSRTGGYEQYF; CDR3nt: TGTGCCAGCAGCTCCCGGACAGGGGGCTACGAGCAGTACTTC
j_gene: TRBJ1-4; abundance: NA; d_gene: NA; v_gene: TRBV15; CDR3aa: CATSRDVRMLTNEKLFF; CDR3nt: TGTGCCACCAGCAGAGATGTTCGCATGCTCACTAATGAAAAACTGTTTTTT
j_gene: TRBJ1-1; abundance: NA; d_gene: NA; v_gene: TRBV7-9; CDR3aa: CASSFYTANDMNTEAFF; CDR3nt: TGTGCCAGCAGCTTCTACACAGCCAACGACATGAACACTGAAGCTTTCTTT
j_gene: TRBJ1-1; abundance: NA; d_gene: TRBD1; v_gene: TRBV5-1; CDR3aa: CASSLYTGGPIETEAFF; CDR3nt: TGCGCCAGCAGCTTATATACAGGGGGCCCTATAGAGACTGAAGCTTTCTTT
j_gene: TRBJ2-1; abundance: NA; d_gene: TRBD2; v_gene: TRBV7-2; CDR3aa: CASSSRTSGGEQFF; CDR3nt: TGTGCCAGCAGCTCCCGGACTAGCGGCGGTGAGCAGTTCTTC
j_gene: TRBJ1-4; abundance: NA; d_gene: NA; v_gene: TRBV7-2; CDR3aa: CASSPSGGREKLFF; CDR3nt: TGTGCCAGCAGCCCCTCCGGGGGGCGTGAAAAACTGTTTTTT
j_gene: TRBJ1-6; abundance: once; d_gene: NA; v_gene: TRBV9; CDR3aa: CASSVGPVGGGNSPLHF; CDR3nt: TGTGCCAGCAGCGTAGGACCCGTAGGGGGAGGCAATTCACCCCTCCACTTT
j_gene: TRBJ2-7; abundance: few; d_gene: NA; v_gene: TRBV7-6; CDR3aa: CASSLSDRPYEQYF; CDR3nt: TGTGCCAGCAGCTTATCGGACAGACCCTACGAGCAGTACTTC
j_gene: TRBJ1-2; abundance: NA; d_gene: TRBD1; v_gene: TRBV25-1; CDR3aa: CASSERTGGNYGYTF; CDR3nt: TGTGCCAGCAGTGAACGGACAGGGGGTAACTATGGCTACACCTTC
j_gene: TRBJ2-1; abundance: NA; d_gene: NA; v_gene: TRBV2; CDR3aa: CASSEDSWTSTYNEQFF; CDR3nt: TGTGCCAGCAGTGAAGATTCTTGGACAAGTACCTACAATGAGCAGTTCTTC
j_gene: TRBJ1-2; abundance: NA; d_gene: NA; v_gene: TRBV28; CDR3aa: CASSSLKGGPGYTF; CDR3nt: TGTGCCAGCAGCTCTCTAAAGGGGGGGCCTGGCTACACCTTC
j_gene: TRBJ2-1; abundance: once; d_gene: NA; v_gene: TRBV20-1; CDR3aa: CSARHNEQFF; CDR3nt: TGCAGTGCCAGGCACAATGAGCAGTTCTTC
j_gene: TRBJ2-5; abundance: NA; d_gene: TRBD1; v_gene: TRBV5-4; CDR3aa: CASSFDRGRETQYF; CDR3nt: TGTGCCAGCAGCTTCGACAGGGGACGGGAGACCCAGTACTTC
j_gene: TRBJ1-3; abundance: NA; d_gene: NA; v_gene: TRBV30; CDR3aa: CAWSVSGTGNTIYF; CDR3nt: TGTGCCTGGAGTGTTTCGGGGACTGGAAACACCATATATTTT
j_gene: TRBJ1-1; abundance: few; d_gene: NA; v_gene: TRBV7-9; CDR3aa: CASSLVQATEAFF; CDR3nt: TGTGCCAGCAGCTTAGTACAGGCCACTGAAGCTTTCTTT
j_gene: TRBJ1-1; abundance: few; d_gene: TRBD1; v_gene: TRBV19; CDR3aa: CASSIRAGGSGTEAFF; CDR3nt: TGTGCCAGTAGTATTAGGGCAGGGGGCTCGGGGACTGAAGCTTTCTTT